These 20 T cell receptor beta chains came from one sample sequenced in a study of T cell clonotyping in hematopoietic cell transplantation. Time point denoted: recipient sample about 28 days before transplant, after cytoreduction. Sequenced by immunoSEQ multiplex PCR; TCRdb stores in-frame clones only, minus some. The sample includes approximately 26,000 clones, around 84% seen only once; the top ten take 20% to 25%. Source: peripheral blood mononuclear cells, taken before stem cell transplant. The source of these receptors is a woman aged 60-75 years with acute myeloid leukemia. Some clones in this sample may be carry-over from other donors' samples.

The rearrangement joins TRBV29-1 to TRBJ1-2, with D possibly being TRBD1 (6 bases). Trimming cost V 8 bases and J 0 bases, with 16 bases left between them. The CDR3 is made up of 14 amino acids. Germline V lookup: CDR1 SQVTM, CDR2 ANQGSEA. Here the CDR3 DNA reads TGCAGCTCATCCCGGGACAAGGCTAACTATGGCTACACCTTC. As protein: CSSSRDKANYGYTF. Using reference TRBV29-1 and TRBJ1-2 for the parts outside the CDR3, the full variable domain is SAVISQKPSRDICQRGTSLTIQCQVDSQVTMMFWYRQQPGQSLTLIATANQGSEATYESGFVIDKFPISRPNLTFSTLTVSNMSPEDSSIYLCSSSRDKANYGYTFGSGTRLTVV.

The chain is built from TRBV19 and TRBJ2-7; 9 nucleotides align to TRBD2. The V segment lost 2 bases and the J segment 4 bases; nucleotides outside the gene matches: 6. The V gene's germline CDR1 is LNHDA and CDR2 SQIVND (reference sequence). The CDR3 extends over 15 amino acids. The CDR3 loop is CASSIRASGDYEQYF. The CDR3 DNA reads TGTGCCAGTAGTATAAGGGCTAGCGGGGATTACGAGCAGTACTTC. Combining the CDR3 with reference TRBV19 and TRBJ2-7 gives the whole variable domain DGGITQSPKYLFRKEGQNVTLSCEQNLNHDAMYWYRQDPGQGLRLIYYSQIVNDFQKGDIAEGYSVSREKKESFPLTVTSAQKNPTAFYLCASSIRASGDYEQYFGPGTRLTVT.

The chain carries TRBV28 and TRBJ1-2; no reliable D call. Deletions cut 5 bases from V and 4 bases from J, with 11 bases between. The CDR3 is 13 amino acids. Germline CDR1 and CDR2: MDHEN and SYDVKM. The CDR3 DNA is TGTGCCAGCAGTCCCGTAGACACCTATGGCTACACCTTC. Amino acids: CASSPVDTYGYTF.

CDR3 in amino acids: CASTGRGANTEAFF. For the CDR3, the DNA is TGTGCCAGTACCGGCAGGGGGGCGAACACTGAAGCTTTCTTT. V gene TRBV19 combines with J gene TRBJ1-1; TRBD1 matches 7 bases. V shed 7 bases, J shed 1 base, and the junction held 6 bases outside the gene matches. CDR1 and CDR2 (germline): LNHDA, SQIVND (reference sequence). CDR3 size: 14 residues.

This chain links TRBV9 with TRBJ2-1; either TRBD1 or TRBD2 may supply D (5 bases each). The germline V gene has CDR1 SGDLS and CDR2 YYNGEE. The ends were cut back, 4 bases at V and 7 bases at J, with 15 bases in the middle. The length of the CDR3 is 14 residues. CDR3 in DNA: TGTGCCAGCAGCCTATTCCTGGGGGAAAATGAGCAGTTCTTC. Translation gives CASSLFLGENEQFF.

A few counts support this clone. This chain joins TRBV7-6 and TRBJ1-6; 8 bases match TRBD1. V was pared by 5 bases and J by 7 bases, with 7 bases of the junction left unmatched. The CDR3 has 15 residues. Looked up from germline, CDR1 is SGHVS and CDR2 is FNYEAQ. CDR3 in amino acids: CASSGRRQGNSPLHF. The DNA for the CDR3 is TGTGCCAGCAGCGGCCGGCGACAGGGGAATTCACCCCTCCACTTT.

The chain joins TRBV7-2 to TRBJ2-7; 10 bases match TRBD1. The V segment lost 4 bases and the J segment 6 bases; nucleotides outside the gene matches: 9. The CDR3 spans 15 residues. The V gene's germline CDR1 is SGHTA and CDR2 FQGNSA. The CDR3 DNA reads TGTGCCAGCAGCTACCTGACAGGGGGCGGGGGCGAGCAGTACTTC. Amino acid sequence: CASSYLTGGGGEQYF.

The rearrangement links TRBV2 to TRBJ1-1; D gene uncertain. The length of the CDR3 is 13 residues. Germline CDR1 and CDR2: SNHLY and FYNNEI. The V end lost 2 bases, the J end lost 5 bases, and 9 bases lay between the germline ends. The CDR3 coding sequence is TGTGCCAGCAGTGAAACGGGGTGGACTGAAGCTTTCTTT. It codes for CASSETGWTEAFF.

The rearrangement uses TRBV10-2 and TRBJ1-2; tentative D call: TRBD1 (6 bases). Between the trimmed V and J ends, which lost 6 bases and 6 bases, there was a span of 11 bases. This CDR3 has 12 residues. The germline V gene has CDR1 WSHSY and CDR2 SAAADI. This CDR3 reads CASSPEGDGYTF. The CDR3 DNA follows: TGCGCCAGCAGCCCCGAGGGGGATGGCTACACCTTC.

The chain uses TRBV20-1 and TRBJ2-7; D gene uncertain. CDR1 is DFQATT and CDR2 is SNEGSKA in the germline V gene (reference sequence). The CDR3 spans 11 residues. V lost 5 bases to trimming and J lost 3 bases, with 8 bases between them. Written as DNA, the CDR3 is TGCAGTGCTCCCCAGAGCTACGAGCAGTACTTC. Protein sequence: CSAPQSYEQYF.

In DNA form, the CDR3 reads TGTGCCAGCAGCTTAGGTTCGGCGGGAAACACCATATATTTT. This gives the protein CASSLGSAGNTIYF. This chain connects TRBV7-6 to TRBJ1-3; no firm D call. Trimming took 1 base from V and 4 from J, leaving 8 bases between them. Germline CDR1 and CDR2: SGHVS and FNYEAQ. The CDR3 is 14 residues long. Variable domain in full (rest from reference TRBV7-6 and TRBJ1-3): GAGVSQSPRYKVTKRGQDVALRCDPISGHVSLYWYRQALGQGPEFLTYFNYEAQQDKSGLPNDRFSAERPEGSISTLTIQRTEQRDSAMYRCASSLGSAGNTIYFGEGSWLTVV.

The CDR3 region is CASSSRGGTEAFF. The CDR3 DNA sequence: TGTGCCAGCAGTTCACGGGGGGGGACTGAAGCTTTCTTT. The chain recombines TRBV28 with TRBJ1-1; tentative D call: TRBD1 (5 bases). V dropped 4 bases and J dropped 5 bases, with 11 bases sitting between them. CDR1 and CDR2 from the germline V gene are MDHEN and SYDVKM. The CDR3 extends over 13 amino acids.

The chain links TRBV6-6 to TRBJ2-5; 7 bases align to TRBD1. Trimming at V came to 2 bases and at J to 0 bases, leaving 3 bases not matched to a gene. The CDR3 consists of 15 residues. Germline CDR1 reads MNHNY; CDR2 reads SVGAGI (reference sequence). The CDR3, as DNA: TGTGCCAGCAGTTACCGGGACAGTAACCAAGAGACCCAGTACTTC. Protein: CASSYRDSNQETQYF.

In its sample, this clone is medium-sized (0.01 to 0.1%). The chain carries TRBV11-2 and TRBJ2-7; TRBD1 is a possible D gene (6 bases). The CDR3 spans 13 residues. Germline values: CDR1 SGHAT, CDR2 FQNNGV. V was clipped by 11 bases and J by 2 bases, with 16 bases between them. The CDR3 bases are TGTGCCTCCTCCCCGGGACACACCTACGAGCAGTACTTC. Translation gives CASSPGHTYEQYF.

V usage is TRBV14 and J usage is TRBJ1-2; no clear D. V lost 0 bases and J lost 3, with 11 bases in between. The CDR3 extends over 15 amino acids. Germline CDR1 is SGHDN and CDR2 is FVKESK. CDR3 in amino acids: CASSQDPGRHYGYTF. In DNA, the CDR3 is TGTGCCAGCAGCCAAGATCCAGGCCGCCACTATGGCTACACCTTC.

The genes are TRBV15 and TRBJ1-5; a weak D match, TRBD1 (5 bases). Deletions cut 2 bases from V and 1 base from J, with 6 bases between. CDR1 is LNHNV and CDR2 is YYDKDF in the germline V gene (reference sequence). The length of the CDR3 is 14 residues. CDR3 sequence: CATSRRQSNQPQHF. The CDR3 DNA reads TGTGCCACCAGCAGACGACAGAGCAATCAGCCCCAGCATTTT.

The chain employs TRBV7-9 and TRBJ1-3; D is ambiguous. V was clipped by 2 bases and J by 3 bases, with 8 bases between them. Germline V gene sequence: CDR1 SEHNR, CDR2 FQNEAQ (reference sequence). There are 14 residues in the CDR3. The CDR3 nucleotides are TGTGCCAGCAGCTTAATTGCCGGTGGAAACACCATATATTTT. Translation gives CASSLIAGGNTIYF.

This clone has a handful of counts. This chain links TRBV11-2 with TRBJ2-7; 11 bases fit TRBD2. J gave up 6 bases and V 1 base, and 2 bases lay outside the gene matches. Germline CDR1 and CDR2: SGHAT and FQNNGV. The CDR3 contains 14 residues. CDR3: CASSLVLAGAEQYF. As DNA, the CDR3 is TGTGCCAGCAGCTTAGTACTAGCGGGGGCCGAGCAGTACTTC. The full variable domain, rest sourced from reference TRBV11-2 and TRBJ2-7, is EAGVAQSPRYKIIEKRQSVAFWCNPISGHATLYWYQQILGQGPKLLIQFQNNGVVDDSQLPKDRFSAERLKGVDSTLKIQPAKLEDSAVYLCASSLVLAGAEQYFGPGTRLTVT.

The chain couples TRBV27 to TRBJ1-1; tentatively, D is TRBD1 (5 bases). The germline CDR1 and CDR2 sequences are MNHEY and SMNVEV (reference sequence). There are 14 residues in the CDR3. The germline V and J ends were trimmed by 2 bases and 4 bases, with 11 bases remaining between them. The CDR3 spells CASSLGGVGTEAFF. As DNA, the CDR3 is TGTGCCAGCAGTTTAGGGGGGGTTGGCACTGAAGCTTTCTTT.

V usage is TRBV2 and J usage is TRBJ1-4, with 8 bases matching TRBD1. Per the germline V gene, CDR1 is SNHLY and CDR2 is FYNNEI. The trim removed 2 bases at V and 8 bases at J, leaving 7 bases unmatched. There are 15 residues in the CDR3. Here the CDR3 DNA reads TGTGCCAGCAGTGAAAATGGACAGGGTGGAGAAAAACTGTTTTTT. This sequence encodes CASSENGQGGEKLFF.